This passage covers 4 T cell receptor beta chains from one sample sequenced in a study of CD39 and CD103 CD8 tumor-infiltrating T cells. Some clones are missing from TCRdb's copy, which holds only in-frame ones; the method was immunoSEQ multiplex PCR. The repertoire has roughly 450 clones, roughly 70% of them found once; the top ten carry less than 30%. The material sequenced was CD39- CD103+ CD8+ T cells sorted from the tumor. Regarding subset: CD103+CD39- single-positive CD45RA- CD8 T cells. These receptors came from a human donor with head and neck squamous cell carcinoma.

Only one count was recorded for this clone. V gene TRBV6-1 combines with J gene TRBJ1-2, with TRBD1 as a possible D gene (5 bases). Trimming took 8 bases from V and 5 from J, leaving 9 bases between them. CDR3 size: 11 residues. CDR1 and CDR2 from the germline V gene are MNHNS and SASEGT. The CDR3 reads CASRGSYGYTF. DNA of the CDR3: TGTGCCAGCCGGGGGAGTTATGGCTACACCTTC.

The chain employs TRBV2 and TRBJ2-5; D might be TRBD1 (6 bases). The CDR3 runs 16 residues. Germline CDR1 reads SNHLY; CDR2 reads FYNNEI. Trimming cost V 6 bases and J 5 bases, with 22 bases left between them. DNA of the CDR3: TGTGCCAGCAGCCGCAAGGGGGACCCTAGGACGGAGACCCAGTACTTC. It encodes CASSRKGDPRTETQYF.

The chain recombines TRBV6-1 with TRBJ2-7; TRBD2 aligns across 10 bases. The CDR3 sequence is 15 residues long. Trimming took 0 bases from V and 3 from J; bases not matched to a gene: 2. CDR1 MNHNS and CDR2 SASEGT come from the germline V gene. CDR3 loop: CASSEASGGGYEQYF. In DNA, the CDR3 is TGTGCCAGCAGTGAAGCCAGCGGGGGGGGCTACGAGCAGTACTTC.

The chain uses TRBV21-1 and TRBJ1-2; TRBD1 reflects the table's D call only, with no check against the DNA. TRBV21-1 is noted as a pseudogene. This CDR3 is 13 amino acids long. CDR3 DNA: TGTGCCAGCAGCATCGGACAGGGGTATGGCTACACCTTC. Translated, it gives CASSIGQGYGYTF.